Shown below are 23 T cell receptor beta chains from a single sample sequenced in a study of T cell clonality in common variable immunodeficiency. TCRdb's table, derived via immunoSEQ multiplex PCR, lists solely in-frame clones and lacks some. Altogether around 30,000 clones were found in the sample, and no singletons occur. Specimen: peripheral blood mononuclear cells. The source of these receptors is a person aged 18 to 75 in good health.

This clone was seen at least ten times. The CDR3 bases that were read are TGTGCCAGCAGCGTAGCTACGGGGTTGAGCGACGAG. It translates to CASSVATGLSDE. The whole CDR3 protein reads CASSVATGLSDEQYF. V gene TRBV9 combines with J gene TRBJ2-7; D possibly corresponds to TRBD2 (5 bases). From the germline J gene comes the end of the CDR3, since the read stops 3 residues before it. The germline CDR1 and CDR2 sequences are SGDLS and YYNGEE. The CDR3 is 15 residues long. V was trimmed by 0 bases and J by 5 bases, leaving 15 bases between them.

The table lists this clone with many counts. Possible read error: a much larger clone is one base away. The CDR3 end lies 3 residues beyond the end of the read and is filled in from the germline J gene. The sample holds other DNA sequences that translate to the same CDR3. V is TRBV6-1 and J is TRBJ1-3, with D hard to call. Looked up from germline, CDR1 is MNHNS and CDR2 is SASEGT. CDR3 length equals 14 residues. CDR3: CASSVDSSGNTIYF. Incomplete CDR3 DNA: TGTGCCAGCAGTGTTGACTCCTCTGGAAACACG.

This clone occurred many times. The sequence runs out 3 residues before the end of the CDR3; the remainder is reconstructed from the germline J gene. The V and J genes are TRBV4-1 and TRBJ2-1, with 8 bases that match TRBD2. Per the germline V gene, CDR1 is MGHRA and CDR2 is YSYEKL. CDR3 length equals 17 residues. The V segment lost 1 base and the J segment 4 bases; nucleotides outside the gene matches: 9. CDR3 amino acids: CASSQVGAGGKYNEQFF. The sequenced CDR3 bases are TGCGCCAGCAGCCAAGTCGGTGCGGGAGGAAAGTACAATGAG.

At least ten counts were recorded for this clone. The read comes to an end 3 residues before the CDR3 does, leaving the germline J gene to fill in the end. The chain combines TRBV2 with TRBJ2-2; the match to TRBD2 covers 7 bases. Germline CDR1 is SNHLY and CDR2 is FYNNEI. The CDR3 loop spans 16 amino acids. Germline trimming cut 7 bases from V and 1 base from J; bases unmatched to any gene: 9. The CDR3 bases that were read are TGTGCCAGCAACCCCCCCGAGCGGGGGAACACCGGGGAG. The encoded protein is CASNPPERGNTGE. The entire CDR3 is CASNPPERGNTGELFF.

Concerning this clone itself: The CDR3 end falls 3 residues outside the read, so it is completed with the germline J gene. The rearrangement links TRBV2 to TRBJ2-7; 11 positions agree with TRBD2. J gave up 2 bases and V 2 bases, and 2 bases lay outside the gene matches. The germline gives CDR1 SNHLY, CDR2 FYNNEI. The CDR3 sequence is 15 residues long. CDR3 DNA (partial): TGTGCCAGCAGTGAACTAGCGGGGGGCCCCTACGAG. Translation: CASSELAGGPYE. The entire CDR3 sequence reads CASSELAGGPYEQYF.

This clone was found many times. The read finishes 3 residues shy of the CDR3 end, and the germline J gene is used to complete it. V gene TRBV28 combines with J gene TRBJ1-2; D possibly corresponds to TRBD1 (5 bases). The CDR3 is made up of 15 amino acids. Germline assignment: CDR1 MDHEN and CDR2 SYDVKM. Trimming removed 5 bases from V and 5 bases from J, with 18 bases in between. Incomplete CDR3 DNA: TGTGCCAGCAGTCCAGGGACTCGGAAGGTGTATGGC. Translation gives CASSPGTRKVYG. The full CDR3 sequence reads CASSPGTRKVYGYTF.

This clone occurred many times. The read terminates 3 residues ahead of where the CDR3 ends, so the germline J gene completes it. The chain couples TRBV20-1 to TRBJ2-2, with TRBD1 matching 8 bases. CDR1 is DFQATT and CDR2 is SNEGSKA in the germline V gene (reference sequence). The CDR3 totals 17 residues. CDR3 sequence reads: CSAREFLVRGRGEKLFF. The DNA read from the CDR3 is TGCAGTGCTAGAGAATTTTTAGTCAGGGGGCGAGGTGAAAAG.

Concerning this clone itself: The CDR3 extends 3 residues past the end of the read, so its final part is completed from the germline J gene. This chain connects TRBV11-3 to TRBJ2-1; 10 bases agree with TRBD1. The junction had 6 bases not matched to a gene; V was cut back by 5 bases and J by 5 bases. Germline CDR1 SGHNT, CDR2 YENEEA. CDR3 length: 15 residues. Incomplete CDR3 DNA: TGTGCCAGCAGCCGCGGACAGGGGGTCCACAATGAG. Translating gives CASSRGQGVHNE. In full, the CDR3 is CASSRGQGVHNEQFF.

This clone was seen repeatedly, ten times or more. The read finishes 3 residues shy of the CDR3 end, and the germline J gene is used to complete it. The V call is TRBV19, the J call TRBJ2-1, with TRBD2 identical over 10 bases. This CDR3 has 15 residues. V lost 3 bases, J lost 7 bases, and 6 bases stayed unmatched. Germline CDR1 LNHDA, CDR2 SQIVND (reference sequence). The CDR3 region is CASSIRTSGGNEQFF. CDR3 bases read: TGTGCCAGTAGTATTCGGACTAGCGGCGGGAATGAG.

This clone occurred many times. The read terminates 3 residues before the CDR3 end, so the remaining end is supplied by the germline J gene. This rearrangement joins TRBV5-1 to TRBJ2-7; the D gene could be TRBD1 or TRBD2 (5 bases each). Deletions cut 2 bases from V and 6 bases from J, with 15 bases between. The CDR3 length is 14 residues. Germline CDR1 reads SGHRS; CDR2 reads YFSETQ. Partial CDR3 DNA: TGCGCCAGCAGCTTAGGCCGAGGGGCGAGCGAG. It yields the protein CASSLGRGASE. In full, the CDR3 reads CASSLGRGASEQYF.

As concerns this clone: The CDR3 end is not reached by the read, which stops 3 residues before it; the germline J gene fills it in. The chain links TRBV7-9 to TRBJ1-2; D gene uncertain. CDR1 is SEHNR and CDR2 is FQNEAQ in the germline V gene (reference sequence). The CDR3 extends over 11 amino acids. CDR3 region: CASSPGYDYTF. The sequenced part of the CDR3 DNA is TGTGCCAGCAGCCCAGGCTACGAC.

Ten or more counts support this clone. The read falls 3 residues short of the CDR3 end, and the missing part is taken from the germline J gene. This chain uses TRBV18 with TRBJ2-3, with D tentatively TRBD2 (6 bases). With 0 bases removed from V and 0 bases from J, the gap between germline ends came to 7 bases. This CDR3 is built from 15 residues. CDR1 and CDR2 (germline): KGHSH, LQKENI. The CDR3 loop is CASSPPGLSTDTQYF. The CDR3 bases that were read are TGTGCCAGCTCACCACCGGGACTCAGCACAGATACG.

This clone was observed at least ten times. The read comes to an end 3 residues before the CDR3 does, leaving the germline J gene to fill in the end. The chain combines TRBV5-4 with TRBJ1-2; 7 positions match TRBD1. The ends lost 5 bases at V and 3 bases at J; junction bases unmatched: 4. There are 13 residues in the CDR3. In germline, CDR1 is SGHNT, CDR2 YYREEE (reference sequence). The CDR3 spells CASSFTGDYGYTF. The part of the CDR3 DNA that was read is TGTGCCAGCAGTTTTACAGGGGACTATGGC.

At least ten counts were recorded for this clone. The CDR3 extends 3 residues past the end of the read, so its final part is completed from the germline J gene. The V call is TRBV18, the J call TRBJ2-3; D ambiguous. Trimming removed 4 bases at V and 7 bases at J, with 12 bases between. The CDR3 is 13 amino acids. Germline V lookup: CDR1 KGHSH, CDR2 LQKENI. CDR3: CASSLTEKHTQYF. Incomplete CDR3 DNA: TGTGCCAGCTCACTAACCGAGAAGCATACG.

This clone occurred many times. The read ends 3 residues early relative to the CDR3; the germline J gene fills the gap. The chain combines TRBV6-1 with TRBJ1-5; perhaps TRBD1 as D (6 bases). CDR1 is MNHNS and CDR2 is SASEGT in the germline V gene. This CDR3 has 15 amino acids. V dropped 0 bases and J dropped 4 bases, with 10 bases sitting between them. CDR3 DNA (partial): TGTGCCAGCAGTGAAGCTTACAGGGCTAATCAGCCC. Protein sequence: CASSEAYRANQP. The complete CDR3 protein is CASSEAYRANQPQHF.

This clone came up many times. Coverage ceases 3 residues before the CDR3 finishes, and the germline J gene fills in the end. This chain joins TRBV19 and TRBJ1-2; D is undetermined. Germline loops: CDR1 LNHDA, CDR2 SQIVND (reference sequence). This CDR3 spans 14 amino acids. Trimming left V 6 bases short and J 5 bases short, with 16 bases between. The covered CDR3 bases are TGTGCCAGTAGCTATCGGTTTCAGGAGTATGGC. Translating it yields CASSYRFQEYG. The entire CDR3 protein reads CASSYRFQEYGYTF. Combining the CDR3 with reference TRBV19 and TRBJ1-2 gives the whole variable domain DGGITQSPKYLFRKEGQNVTLSCEQNLNHDAMYWYRQDPGQGLRLIYYSQIVNDFQKGDIAEGYSVSREKKESFPLTVTSAQKNPTAFYLCASSYRFQEYGYTFGSGTRLTVV.

A remark on this clone: The CDR3 end falls 3 residues outside the read, so it is completed with the germline J gene. The V and J genes are TRBV2 and TRBJ2-3; 8 bases match TRBD1. Germline CDR1 reads SNHLY; CDR2 reads FYNNEI. This CDR3 has 12 amino acids. The chain's CDR3 is CASAGGNQPQYF. CDR3 DNA (partial): TGTGCCAGCGCAGGGGGCAATCAGCCG.

In this sample, this clone turned up many times. The read ends 3 residues shy of where the CDR3 ends; the end is completed using the germline J gene. This chain uses TRBV27 with TRBJ2-3; TRBD2 agrees at 10 bases. The length of the CDR3 is 15 residues. Trimming at V came to 5 bases and at J to 4 bases, leaving 6 bases not matched to a gene. Looked up from germline, CDR1 is MNHEY and CDR2 is SMNVEV (reference sequence). CDR3 bases read: TGTGCCAGCAGTGTCCTAGCGGGAGTGGCAGATACG. Translated, it gives CASSVLAGVADT. The complete CDR3 protein is CASSVLAGVADTQYF.

Ten or more counts support this clone. The read terminates 3 residues before the CDR3 end, so the remaining end is supplied by the germline J gene. This sequence joins TRBV5-4 and TRBJ1-1; TRBD1 matches 7 bases. Germline CDR1 SGHNT, CDR2 YYREEE (reference sequence). The V gene end was trimmed by 4 bases and the J gene end by 0 bases; junction bases not matched to a gene: 0. The CDR3 consists of 13 residues. CDR3 sequence reads: CASSGTVNTEAFF. Incomplete CDR3 DNA: TGTGCCAGCAGCGGGACAGTGAACACTGAA.

There are many counts of this clone. The read ends 3 residues before the CDR3 terminus; that terminus is restored from the germline J gene. The V call is TRBV5-1, the J call TRBJ1-1; a weak D match, TRBD1 (5 bases). This CDR3 has 15 amino acids. V lost 5 bases, J lost 1 base, and 15 bases lay in between. Germline CDR1 reads SGHRS; CDR2 reads YFSETQ. CDR3 residues: CASRPGGGGNTEAFF. The part of the CDR3 DNA that was read is TGCGCCAGCAGACCCGGGGGAGGCGGGAACACTGAA.

This clone has at least ten counts. CDR3 DNA, as far as it was read: TGTGCCAGCAGCTTAGCGGGGGGTCCCCTCTACAATGAG. Amino acid sequence: CASSLAGGPLYNE. The entire CDR3 sequence reads CASSLAGGPLYNEQFF. The chain has TRBV7-8 and TRBJ2-1, with D perhaps TRBD2 (6 bases). The DNA ends 3 residues before the CDR3 does, and the rest of the CDR3 is filled in from the germline J gene. The germline V gene encodes CDR1 SGHVS and CDR2 FQNEAQ. V was trimmed by 0 bases and J by 3 bases, leaving 12 bases between them. The CDR3 totals 16 residues.

This clone was detected ten times or more. The junction does not match germline at one end; this may be a read error. The sequenced fragment ends 3 residues before the CDR3 boundary, so the rest is inferred from the germline J gene. V gene TRBV5-4 combines with J gene TRBJ1-2; a weak D match, TRBD1 (6 bases). The CDR3 has 16 amino acids. Germline CDR1 is SGHNT and CDR2 is YYREEE (reference sequence). The DNA read from the CDR3 is TGTGCCGGCAGCTTGGTGGGGGCGGCAGGGACGGATGGC. Amino acid sequence: CAGSLVGAAGTDG. The whole CDR3 sequence reads CAGSLVGAAGTDGYTF.

This clone was recorded many times. The CDR3 end is not reached by the read, which stops 3 residues before it; the germline J gene fills it in. The chain employs TRBV11-2 and TRBJ1-2; D not certain. Trimming cost V 5 bases and J 4 bases, with 11 bases left between them. Germline lookup yields CDR1 SGHAT and CDR2 FQNNGV. The CDR3 covers 13 residues. The CDR3 spells CASSPGGIYGYTF. The CDR3 DNA, read in part, is TGTGCCAGCAGCCCCGGCGGCATCTATGGC.